The 6 T cell receptor beta chains given below trace back to one sample, sequenced in a study of blood T cell repertoires in COVID-19. Sequenced by immunoSEQ multiplex PCR; TCRdb stores in-frame clones only, minus some. The sample lists roughly 120,000 clones, around 80% occurring once. The sequenced material came from peripheral blood. These receptors all stem from a man aged 65 to 79 with acute or convalescent COVID-19.

The chain joins TRBV5-1 to TRBJ1-4, with D maybe TRBD1 (6 bases). The V end lost 4 bases, the J end lost 3 bases, and 22 bases lay between the germline ends. The CDR3 consists of 18 residues. Looked up from germline, CDR1 is SGHRS and CDR2 is YFSETQ. This CDR3 reads CASSPRQAPLPANEKLFF. In nucleotides, the CDR3 is TGCGCCAGCAGCCCCCGACAGGCCCCACTCCCCGCTAATGAAAAACTGTTTTTT. Filled out from reference TRBV5-1 and TRBJ1-4, the complete variable domain reads KAGVTQTPRYLIKTRGQQVTLSCSPISGHRSVSWYQQTPGQGLQFLFEYFSETQRNKGNFPGRFSGRQFSNSRSEMNVSTLELGDSALYLCASSPRQAPLPANEKLFFGSGTQLSVL.

This clone was detected only once. The chain employs TRBV6-1 and TRBJ1-3; weak D call: TRBD1 (5 bases). Trimming stripped 2 bases from V and 4 bases from J, with 12 bases between. The V gene's germline CDR1 is MNHNS and CDR2 SASEGT. This CDR3 is 15 amino acids long. CDR3 sequence (DNA): TGTGCCAGCAGTGAACCTGGGGCGCGGGGAAACACCATATATTTT. It is translated as CASSEPGARGNTIYF.

The V and J genes are TRBV5-1 and TRBJ1-2; no clear D. Germline CDR1 is SGHRS and CDR2 is YFSETQ. This CDR3 contains 15 residues. V shed 0 bases and J shed 4 bases, with 13 bases lying between them. This CDR3 is CASSLGPGSGYGYTF. Written as DNA, the CDR3 is TGCGCCAGCAGCTTGGGGCCGGGATCCGGCTATGGCTACACCTTC. Full variable domain (outside the CDR3, taken from reference TRBV5-1 and TRBJ1-2): KAGVTQTPRYLIKTRGQQVTLSCSPISGHRSVSWYQQTPGQGLQFLFEYFSETQRNKGNFPGRFSGRQFSNSRSEMNVSTLELGDSALYLCASSLGPGSGYGYTFGSGTRLTVV.

This clone occurred once. This rearrangement joins TRBV27 to TRBJ1-6, with 8 nucleotides matching TRBD1. Germline loops: CDR1 MNHEY, CDR2 SMNVEV (reference sequence). V shed 4 bases and J 1 base; nucleotides not matched to a gene: 6. The CDR3 loop spans 17 amino acids. The CDR3 region is CASSSDRVGSYNSPLHF. The CDR3 DNA sequence: TGTGCCAGCAGTTCGGACAGGGTGGGATCCTATAATTCACCCCTCCACTTT.

V usage is TRBV19 and J usage is TRBJ1-4; maybe TRBD1 (5 bases). In germline, CDR1 is LNHDA, CDR2 SQIVND (reference sequence). V was clipped by 7 bases and J by 0 bases, with 15 bases between them. This CDR3 has 16 residues. Written as DNA, the CDR3 is TGTGCCAGTACCTTGGGGCGGCCCTCAACTAATGAAAAACTGTTTTTT. Its protein product is CASTLGRPSTNEKLFF.

The V and J genes are TRBV5-1 and TRBJ2-7; TRBD1 matches at 11 bases. Unmatched junction bases numbered 11, after V lost 5 bases and J lost 4 bases. From germline, CDR1 is SGHRS and CDR2 YFSETQ. This CDR3 contains 16 residues. The CDR3 spells CASSKYAGTGGYEQYF. In DNA, the CDR3 is TGCGCCAGCAGTAAATACGCCGGGACAGGGGGGTACGAGCAGTACTTC. Full variable domain (outside the CDR3, taken from reference TRBV5-1 and TRBJ2-7): KAGVTQTPRYLIKTRGQQVTLSCSPISGHRSVSWYQQTPGQGLQFLFEYFSETQRNKGNFPGRFSGRQFSNSRSEMNVSTLELGDSALYLCASSKYAGTGGYEQYFGPGTRLTVT.